What follows is one TCR beta chain and its context. Those enrolled, adults aged roughly 18 to 90 years, came from around 24 US areas. The study counted Cohort 3 donors as recovered given two negative PCRs, clearance, or symptom resolution. These data belong to a study of blood T cell repertoires in COVID-19. Trimming at V came to 5 bases and at J to 3 bases, leaving 5 bases not matched to a gene. The CDR3 spans 15 residues. In germline, CDR1 is SEHNR, CDR2 FQNEAQ (reference sequence). TCRdb keeps only in-frame clones here, not all; method: immunoSEQ multiplex PCR. The top ten hold around 7% of the sample, which has over 150,000 clones, around 80% seen once.

This receptor was taken from a man between 50 and 59 years old who had recovered from COVID-19. Specimen: PBMCs or T cells enriched from blood (not recorded which). V gene TRBV7-9 combines with J gene TRBJ2-1, with 9 positions matching TRBD1. CDR3 residues: CASSLGQGNYNEQFF. In nucleotides, the CDR3 is TGTGCCAGCAGCCTGGGACAGGGAAACTACAATGAGCAGTTCTTC. The full variable domain, in which reference TRBV7-9 and TRBJ2-1 provide the parts outside the CDR3, is DTGVSQNPRHKITKRGQNVTFRCDPISEHNRLYWYRQTLGQGPEFLTYFQNEAQLEKSRLLSDRFSAERPKGSFSTLEIQRTEQGDSAMYLCASSLGQGNYNEQFFGPGTRLTVL.